This passage covers 20 T cell receptor beta chains from one sample sequenced in a study of blood T cells in healthy people across ages. A sample-barcoded 5' primer and a J-beta primer mix were used in a second PCR of about 7 to 12 cycles. TCRdb passed the 5' RACE reads through MiXCR, listing each CDR3 protein once. The sample lists 1.5 million to 2 million distinct CDR3 sequences, 34% occurring once. The sequencing sample was made of blood. The receptors shown here come from a woman aged 25-40 years in good health.

The chain carries TRBV20-1 and TRBJ2-7; 7 bases line up with TRBD1. The V segment lost 6 bases and the J segment 1 base; nucleotides outside the gene matches: 9. The CDR3 loop spans 14 amino acids. The germline V gene encodes CDR1 DFQATT and CDR2 SNEGSKA (reference sequence). Here the CDR3 DNA reads TGCAGTGCGCCGAACAGGGGATTTTCCTACGAGCAGTACTTC. Amino acid sequence: CSAPNRGFSYEQYF.

CDR3 in DNA: TGCGCCAGCAGGGACAGGGCAGATACGCAGTATTTT. It yields the protein CASRDRADTQYF. V gene TRBV4-1 combines with J gene TRBJ2-3, with 8 bases identical to TRBD1. The CDR3 loop spans 12 amino acids. V lost 6 bases and J lost 4; bases outside the gene matches: 0. Germline V gives CDR1 MGHRA, CDR2 YSYEKL.

This clonotype is judged medium-sized. This chain uses TRBV4-2 with TRBJ2-7, with 11 bases that match TRBD1. Trimming cost V 4 bases and J 1 base; bases outside gene matches: 6. Germline-derived CDR1 and CDR2 are LGHNA and YNFKEQ. This CDR3 comprises 16 residues. The CDR3 here is CASSPAGQGGSYEQYF. In DNA form, the CDR3 reads TGTGCCAGCAGCCCAGCGGGACAGGGGGGTTCCTACGAGCAGTACTTC.

This clonotype was detected a few times. This chain uses TRBV15 with TRBJ1-5; D perhaps matches TRBD1 (5 bases). V dropped 0 bases and J dropped 6 bases, with 9 bases sitting between them. The CDR3 covers 14 residues. Germline CDR1 is LNHNV and CDR2 is YYDKDF (reference sequence). The CDR3: CATSRDRVGQPQHF. The CDR3 DNA is TGTGCCACCAGCAGAGACAGGGTCGGTCAGCCCCAGCATTTT.

This clonotype was detected a few times. The J gene is TRBJ1-1, the V gene TRBV27, with D possibly TRBD1 on 6 matching bases. The V end lost 7 bases, the J end lost 0 bases, and 9 bases lay between the germline ends. CDR1 and CDR2 from the germline V gene are MNHEY and SMNVEV (reference sequence). The CDR3 sequence is 13 residues long. CDR3 sequence: CASNDRMNTEAFF. DNA for the CDR3: TGTGCCAGCAATGACAGGATGAACACTGAAGCTTTCTTT.

The V and J genes are TRBV25-1 and TRBJ1-3; D is undetermined. Looked up from germline, CDR1 is MGHDK and CDR2 is SYGVNS. The length of the CDR3 is 14 residues. The V end was cut by 4 bases, the J end by 1 base, with 8 bases between. CDR3 residues: CASSASYSGNTIYF. The CDR3 DNA is TGTGCCAGCAGTGCCTCGTATTCTGGAAACACCATATATTTT.

This clonotype turned up a few times. The chain joins TRBV24-1 to TRBJ2-5; D may be TRBD1 or TRBD2 (7 bases each). Germline CDR1 reads KGHDR; CDR2 reads SFDVKD. The CDR3 runs to 15 residues. V gave up 5 bases and J gave up 5 bases, with 17 bases separating them. For the CDR3, the DNA is TGTGCCACCAGTGTCCTATACAGGGGAGGGGAGACCCAGTACTTC. Protein product: CATSVLYRGGETQYF.

The sample holds many counts of this clonotype. The chain links TRBV7-2 to TRBJ2-7; no clear D. The CDR3 has 16 amino acids. The V end lost 3 bases, the J end lost 0 bases, and 15 bases lay between the germline ends. CDR1 is SGHTA, CDR2 FQGNSA, per germline. The CDR3 reads CASSLGRSLSSYEQYF. The CDR3 region has the DNA TGTGCCAGCAGCTTGGGTCGGTCCTTGAGCTCCTACGAGCAGTACTTC. Complete variable domain (other parts from reference TRBV7-2 and TRBJ2-7): GAGVSQSPSNKVTEKGKDVELRCDPISGHTALYWYRQSLGQGLEFLIYFQGNSAPDKSGLPSDRFSAERTGGSVSTLTIQRTQQEDSAVYLCASSLGRSLSSYEQYFGPGTRLTVT.

This clonotype was picked up a small number of times. The chain recombines TRBV5-6 with TRBJ2-5; 7 bases agree with TRBD1. This CDR3 spans 14 amino acids. With 4 bases clipped from V and 3 bases from J, the junction kept 6 bases outside the gene matches. Germline loops: CDR1 SGHDT, CDR2 YYEEEE. This CDR3 reads CASSPGQVEETQYF. The CDR3 DNA sequence: TGTGCCAGCAGCCCAGGACAGGTTGAAGAGACCCAGTACTTC. Full variable domain (outside the CDR3, taken from reference TRBV5-6 and TRBJ2-5): DAGVTQSPTHLIKTRGQQVTLRCSPKSGHDTVSWYQQALGQGPQFIFQYYEEEERQRGNFPDRFSGHQFPNYSSELNVNALLLGDSALYLCASSPGQVEETQYFGPGTRLLVL.

This clonotype was observed a handful of times. The chain combines TRBV18 with TRBJ2-1; D call uncertain. The CDR3 length is 13 residues. V lost 3 bases and J 6 bases, leaving 9 bases between the germline ends. The germline gives CDR1 KGHSH, CDR2 LQKENI. CDR3 sequence (DNA): TGTGCCAGCTCACCGGCTGGGCCCAATGAGCAGTTCTTC. This gives the protein CASSPAGPNEQFF.

The chain combines TRBV11-2 with TRBJ2-7, with TRBD1 matching over 10 bases. The trim removed 5 bases at V and 2 bases at J, leaving 6 bases unmatched. CDR3 size: 15 residues. Germline-derived CDR1 and CDR2 are SGHAT and FQNNGV. The CDR3 is CASSHRDRGTYEQYF. CDR3 sequence (DNA): TGTGCCAGCAGCCACCGGGACAGGGGTACCTACGAGCAGTACTTC. Full variable domain (remainder filled in from reference TRBV11-2 and TRBJ2-7): EAGVAQSPRYKIIEKRQSVAFWCNPISGHATLYWYQQILGQGPKLLIQFQNNGVVDDSQLPKDRFSAERLKGVDSTLKIQPAKLEDSAVYLCASSHRDRGTYEQYFGPGTRLTVT.

V usage is TRBV24-1 and J usage is TRBJ1-1, with unresolved D. CDR1 and CDR2 (germline): KGHDR, SFDVKD. This CDR3 has 14 residues. With 3 bases removed from V and 5 bases from J, the gap between germline ends came to 12 bases. CDR3 in DNA: TGTGCCACCAGTGATGCCGAAGTGCGGACTGAAGCTTTCTTT. Translated, it gives CATSDAEVRTEAFF.

V usage is TRBV12-3 or TRBV12-4 and J usage is TRBJ2-7; D could derive from TRBD1 or TRBD2 (5 bases each). Trimming removed 3 bases at V and 0 bases at J, with 9 bases between. The CDR3 loop spans 14 amino acids. This chain's CDR3 is CASSFEGTSYEQYF. The DNA of the CDR3 is TGTGCCAGCAGTTTCGAGGGGACCTCCTACGAGCAGTACTTC.

About this clonotype itself: The junction differs from germline at one of its ends, possibly a read error. The chain employs TRBV7-2 and TRBJ2-1, with 9 bases matching TRBD1. The CDR3 consists of 15 residues. In germline, CDR1 is SGHTA, CDR2 FQGNSA. The CDR3 spells CANSPGQGRNNEQFF. CDR3 nucleotides: TGTGCCAACAGCCCGGGACAGGGTCGGAACAATGAGCAGTTCTTC.

The gene calls are TRBV24-1 and TRBJ1-4; D ambiguous. Trimming took 4 bases from V and 4 from J, leaving 6 bases between them. The CDR3 has 13 amino acids. Germline CDR1 KGHDR, CDR2 SFDVKD. The CDR3 loop reads CATSDRYNEKLFF. DNA for the CDR3: TGTGCCACCAGTGACCGATATAATGAAAAACTGTTTTTT.

This chain connects TRBV4-1 to TRBJ2-3; possible D gene TRBD2, 5 bases. Trimming took off 1 base at V and 2 bases at J, with 13 bases between the two ends. The germline CDR1 and CDR2 sequences are MGHRA and YSYEKL. This CDR3 spans 16 amino acids. This CDR3 reads CASSQGLAFITDTQYF. As DNA, the CDR3 is TGCGCCAGCAGCCAAGGTCTAGCATTTATCACAGATACGCAGTATTTT.

This clonotype was seen only a few times. The CDR3, as DNA: TGTGCCAGCAGCCAGTCTTTCCGCGGAACCTCCAATGAGCAGTTCTTC. It codes for CASSQSFRGTSNEQFF. The J gene is TRBJ2-1, the V gene TRBV3-1; no clear D. This CDR3 is built from 16 residues. V shed 3 bases and J shed 6 bases, with 18 bases lying between them. CDR1 LGHDT and CDR2 YNNKEL come from the germline V gene (reference sequence).

This clonotype was detected only a few times. The rearrangement uses TRBV30 and TRBJ1-5; 7 bases fit TRBD1. The germline gives CDR1 GTSNPN, CDR2 SVGIG (reference sequence). The CDR3 loop spans 14 amino acids. V lost 2 bases and J lost 3; bases outside the gene matches: 4. CDR3 nucleotides: TGTGCCTGGAGTCAAGGACAGGCCAATCAGCCCCAGCATTTT. It is translated as CAWSQGQANQPQHF.

This clonotype was observed a handful of times. V is TRBV6-1 and J is TRBJ2-1, with TRBD2 matching 7 bases. Trimming took 4 bases from V and 5 from J; bases not matched to a gene: 8. CDR3 length: 15 residues. Germline CDR1 is MNHNS and CDR2 is SASEGT. CDR3 sequence: CASSAGGGPNNEQFF. The CDR3 DNA sequence: TGTGCCAGCAGTGCCGGGGGAGGGCCGAACAATGAGCAGTTCTTC.

The V and J genes are TRBV18 and TRBJ2-7, with 8 bases fitting TRBD1. This CDR3 has 16 residues. J lost 0 bases, V lost 6 bases, and 10 bases had no gene match. Germline CDR1 KGHSH, CDR2 LQKENI. CDR3 DNA: TGTGCCAGCTCTCGTAACAGGGGGGCCCTCTCCTACGAGCAGTACTTC. This sequence encodes CASSRNRGALSYEQYF.